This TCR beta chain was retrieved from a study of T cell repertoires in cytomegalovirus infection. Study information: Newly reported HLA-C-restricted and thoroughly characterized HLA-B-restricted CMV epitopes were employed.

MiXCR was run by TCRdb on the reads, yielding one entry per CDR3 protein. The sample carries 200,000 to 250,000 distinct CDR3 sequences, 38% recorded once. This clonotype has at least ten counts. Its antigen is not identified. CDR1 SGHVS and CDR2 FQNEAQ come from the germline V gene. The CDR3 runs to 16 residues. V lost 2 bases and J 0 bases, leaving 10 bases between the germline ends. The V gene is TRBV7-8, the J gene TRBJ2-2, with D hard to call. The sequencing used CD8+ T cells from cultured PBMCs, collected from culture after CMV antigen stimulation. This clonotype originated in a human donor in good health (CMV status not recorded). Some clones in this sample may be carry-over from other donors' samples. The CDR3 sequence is CASSLWADSNTGELFF. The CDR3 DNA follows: TGTGCCAGCAGCTTATGGGCCGACTCGAACACCGGGGAGCTGTTTTTT.